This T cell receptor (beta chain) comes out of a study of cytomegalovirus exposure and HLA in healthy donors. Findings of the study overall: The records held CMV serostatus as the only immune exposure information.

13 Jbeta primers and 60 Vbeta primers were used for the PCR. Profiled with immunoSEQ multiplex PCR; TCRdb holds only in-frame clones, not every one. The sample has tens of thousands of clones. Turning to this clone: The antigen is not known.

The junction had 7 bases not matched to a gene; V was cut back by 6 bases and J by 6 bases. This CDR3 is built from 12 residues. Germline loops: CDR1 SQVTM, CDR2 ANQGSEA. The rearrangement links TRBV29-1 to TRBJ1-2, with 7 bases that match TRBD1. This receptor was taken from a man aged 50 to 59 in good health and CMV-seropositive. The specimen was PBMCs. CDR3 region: CSVAGTVDGYTF. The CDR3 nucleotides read TGCAGCGTCGCCGGGACAGTAGATGGCTACACCTTC.